This T cell receptor (beta chain) was observed in a study of tumor-infiltrating lymphocytes in primary liver carcinoma. The researchers produced TCR beta cDNA from around 0.5 ug total RNA with a constant-region primer. Slightly modified ARM-PCR, run as three nested multiplex PCR rounds, produced the TCR beta libraries. Two initial PCR rounds of around 9 cycles each paired TRBV1-TRBV30 forward primers with a C-beta reverse primer. MiXCR, run by TCRdb on the multiplex PCR reads, gives a single entry per CDR3 protein. Counted here are approximately 88,000 distinct CDR3 sequences, approximately 72% occurring once; the ten biggest clones make up more than 25%. Points from the study as a whole: Reduced overlap was seen in tumor-adjacent and tumor-blood pairs versus tumor region pairs. The difference in top-250-clone fraction between tumors and blood was significant, favoring tumors (p = 0.039).

Without any cell sorting, about 19-31 mg of bulk tissue yielded co-extracted RNA and DNA. As to this clonotype: Antigen unknown.

CDR1 and CDR2 from the germline V gene are SGHAT and FQDESV (reference sequence). There are 19 residues in the CDR3. The V gene lost 8 bases and the J gene lost 1 base, with 29 bases spanning the gap. The rearrangement joins TRBV11-1 to TRBJ2-5, with a possible D match to TRBD2 (5 bases). Input material: tumor-adjacent normal liver tissue. The receptor's source is a man in his forties with primary liver carcinoma and hepatitis B virus infection. CDR3 residues: CASGPPPEVRKEFQETQYF. The CDR3 coding sequence is TGTGCCAGCGGCCCGCCTCCGGAGGTCAGGAAGGAGTTCCAAGAGACCCAGTACTTC. The full variable domain, with the rest looked up from reference TRBV11-1 and TRBJ2-5, is EAEVAQSPRYKITEKSQAVAFWCDPISGHATLYWYRQILGQGPELLVQFQDESVVDDSQLPKDRFSAERLKGVDSTLKIQPAELGDSAMYLCASGPPPEVRKEFQETQYFGPGTRLLVL.